Listed below are T cell receptor beta chains from one sample, sequenced in a study of Graves' ophthalmopathy and Graves' hyperthyroidism. MiXCR, run by TCRdb on the multiplex PCR reads, gives a single entry per CDR3 protein. In the table there are about 390,000 distinct CDR3 sequences, 17% of which are singletons. Sequencing was carried out using peripheral blood. These receptors originate from an adult woman with stable Graves' hyperthyroidism. Each CDR3 is given with its conserved first and last residue. The order of the fields is clone size, V gene, J gene, D gene, CDR3 protein, CDR3 DNA. D genes are given only for firm matches. The size entry is marked missing in some rows and otherwise reads once, few, many or a size class.

abundance: many; v_gene: TRBV6-1; j_gene: TRBJ2-7; d_gene: -; CDR3aa: CASRVLGPYEQYF; CDR3nt: TGTGCCAGCAGGGTACTAGGGCCCTACGAGCAGTACTTC
abundance: many; v_gene: TRBV4-3; j_gene: TRBJ2-7; d_gene: TRBD2; CDR3aa: CASSQALASGRYEQYF; CDR3nt: TGCGCCAGCAGCCAAGCTCTGGCTAGCGGGAGATACGAGCAGTACTTC
abundance: many; v_gene: TRBV16; j_gene: TRBJ1-2; d_gene: -; CDR3aa: CASSQGSGGYTF; CDR3nt: TGTGCCAGCAGCCAAGGGAGTGGTGGCTACACCTTC
abundance: many; v_gene: TRBV7-8; j_gene: TRBJ2-7; d_gene: -; CDR3aa: CASSGPRALNYEQYF; CDR3nt: TGTGCCAGCAGCGGACCCCGGGCCCTAAACTACGAGCAGTACTTC
abundance: many; v_gene: TRBV6-4; j_gene: TRBJ1-5; d_gene: -; CDR3aa: CASSAAGSGGAQHF; CDR3nt: TGTGCCAGCAGTGCGGCAGGGTCTGGGGGGGCCCAGCATTTT
abundance: -; v_gene: TRBV11-2; j_gene: TRBJ2-3; d_gene: -; CDR3aa: CASRAFPPAESTDTQYF; CDR3nt: TGTGCCAGCAGAGCATTTCCCCCAGCAGAGAGCACAGATACGCAGTATTTT
abundance: many; v_gene: TRBV2; j_gene: TRBJ2-5; d_gene: TRBD2; CDR3aa: CATPGTSGSGETQYF; CDR3nt: TGTGCCACCCCCGGGACTAGCGGGAGTGGGGAGACCCAGTACTTC
abundance: many; v_gene: TRBV28; j_gene: TRBJ2-5; d_gene: -; CDR3aa: CASSLGGQETQYF; CDR3nt: TGTGCCAGCAGCTTGGGGGGACAAGAGACCCAGTACTTC
abundance: many; v_gene: TRBV6-1; j_gene: TRBJ1-6; d_gene: TRBD1; CDR3aa: CASIRDRGVGNSPLHF; CDR3nt: TGTGCCAGCATACGGGACAGGGGAGTGGGTAATTCACCCCTCCACTTT
abundance: many; v_gene: TRBV28; j_gene: TRBJ1-2; d_gene: -; CDR3aa: CASSFFGGSRYGYTF; CDR3nt: TGTGCCAGCAGTTTTTTTGGGGGCAGTCGGTATGGCTACACCTTC
abundance: many; v_gene: TRBV6-5; j_gene: TRBJ1-6; d_gene: -; CDR3aa: CASSSPTPGANSPLHF; CDR3nt: TGTGCCAGCAGTTCCCCTACCCCCGGAGCTAATTCACCCCTCCACTTT
abundance: few; v_gene: TRBV5-1; j_gene: TRBJ2-2; d_gene: -; CDR3aa: CASSLTLTGELFF; CDR3nt: TGCGCCAGCAGCTTGACCCTGACCGGGGAGCTGTTTTTT
abundance: -; v_gene: TRBV20-1; j_gene: TRBJ2-7; d_gene: TRBD2; CDR3aa: CSARGLGTSGSNEQYF; CDR3nt: TGCAGTGCTAGAGGTCTTGGGACTAGCGGGAGCAACGAGCAGTACTTC
abundance: many; v_gene: TRBV12-3/TRBV12-4; j_gene: TRBJ1-1; d_gene: -; CDR3aa: CASSPIPGYRVTEAFF; CDR3nt: TGTGCCAGCAGTCCAATCCCAGGGTACCGGGTCACTGAAGCTTTCTTT
abundance: many; v_gene: TRBV30; j_gene: TRBJ2-5; d_gene: TRBD2; CDR3aa: CAWSLRTSGRSETQYF; CDR3nt: TGTGCCTGGAGTCTTCGAACTAGCGGGAGATCGGAGACCCAGTACTTC
abundance: many; v_gene: TRBV4-2; j_gene: TRBJ2-7; d_gene: TRBD2; CDR3aa: CASSRAGEGTYEQYF; CDR3nt: TGTGCCAGCAGCCGCGCGGGGGAGGGTACGTACGAGCAGTACTTC
abundance: many; v_gene: TRBV19; j_gene: TRBJ2-7; d_gene: -; CDR3aa: CASSMSGEDGHYEQYF; CDR3nt: TGTGCCAGTAGTATGTCAGGTGAGGACGGTCACTACGAGCAGTACTTC
abundance: many; v_gene: TRBV10-3; j_gene: TRBJ1-1; d_gene: -; CDR3aa: CAISGTLNTEAFF; CDR3nt: TGTGCCATCAGCGGGACCCTAAACACTGAAGCTTTCTTT
abundance: many; v_gene: TRBV7-9; j_gene: TRBJ1-2; d_gene: -; CDR3aa: CASSLGILHGYTF; CDR3nt: TGTGCCAGCAGCTTAGGAATCCTCCACGGCTACACCTTC
abundance: many; v_gene: TRBV19; j_gene: TRBJ1-5; d_gene: TRBD1; CDR3aa: CATTPDRVNQPQHF; CDR3nt: TGTGCCACAACCCCCGACAGGGTGAATCAGCCCCAGCATTTT
abundance: many; v_gene: TRBV6-2/TRBV6-3; j_gene: TRBJ2-7; d_gene: TRBD2; CDR3aa: CASSAAGTSNYEQYF; CDR3nt: TGTGCCAGCAGTGCCGCCGGGACTAGCAACTACGAGCAGTACTTC
abundance: -; v_gene: TRBV20-1; j_gene: TRBJ1-2; d_gene: TRBD1; CDR3aa: CSARGTGEDYGYTF; CDR3nt: TGCAGTGCTAGGGGGACAGGGGAGGACTATGGCTACACCTTC
abundance: few; v_gene: TRBV29-1; j_gene: TRBJ2-2; d_gene: -; CDR3aa: CSVASTGGLFF; CDR3nt: TGCAGCGTTGCCTCTACCGGGGGGCTGTTTTTT
abundance: many; v_gene: TRBV25-1; j_gene: TRBJ2-5; d_gene: TRBD1; CDR3aa: CASTRTGGPETQYF; CDR3nt: TGTGCCAGCACCCGGACAGGGGGCCCAGAGACCCAGTACTTC
abundance: -; v_gene: TRBV30; j_gene: TRBJ2-7; d_gene: -; CDR3aa: CAWNRAASYEQYF; CDR3nt: TGTGCCTGGAATCGGGCAGCCAGCTACGAGCAGTACTTC
abundance: many; v_gene: TRBV20-1; j_gene: TRBJ1-1; d_gene: TRBD1; CDR3aa: CSARDLEGALNTEAFF; CDR3nt: TGCAGTGCTAGAGATCTGGAGGGGGCGTTGAACACTGAAGCTTTCTTT
abundance: many; v_gene: TRBV4-1; j_gene: TRBJ2-7; d_gene: -; CDR3aa: CASSQVRQNYEQYF; CDR3nt: TGCGCCAGCAGCCAAGTACGGCAGAACTACGAGCAGTACTTC
abundance: many; v_gene: TRBV5-1; j_gene: TRBJ1-1; d_gene: -; CDR3aa: CASSLGSAEAFF; CDR3nt: TGCGCCAGCAGCTTGGGGTCCGCTGAAGCTTTCTTT
abundance: few; v_gene: TRBV7-3; j_gene: TRBJ2-5; d_gene: TRBD2; CDR3aa: CASSIGTSAWETQYF; CDR3nt: TGTGCCAGCAGCATCGGGACTAGCGCTTGGGAGACCCAGTACTTC
abundance: many; v_gene: TRBV20-1; j_gene: TRBJ2-7; d_gene: -; CDR3aa: CSASSPVLSYEQYF; CDR3nt: TGCAGTGCTAGCAGCCCTGTTCTCTCCTACGAGCAGTACTTC
abundance: -; v_gene: TRBV11-2; j_gene: TRBJ2-7; d_gene: TRBD1; CDR3aa: CASSFPLGQVSYEQYF; CDR3nt: TGTGCCAGCAGCTTCCCCCTCGGACAGGTTTCCTACGAGCAGTACTTC
abundance: many; v_gene: TRBV9; j_gene: TRBJ2-7; d_gene: -; CDR3aa: CASSVAPNYEQYF; CDR3nt: TGTGCCAGCAGCGTAGCCCCCAACTACGAGCAGTACTTC
abundance: many; v_gene: TRBV6-5; j_gene: TRBJ2-2; d_gene: -; CDR3aa: CASSYSPSAYTGELFF; CDR3nt: TGTGCCAGCAGTTACTCTCCTAGCGCATACACCGGGGAGCTGTTTTTT
abundance: few; v_gene: TRBV7-8; j_gene: TRBJ1-2; d_gene: -; CDR3aa: CASSLVGGPGYGYTF; CDR3nt: TGTGCCAGCAGCTTAGTTGGGGGACCGGGCTATGGCTACACCTTC
abundance: -; v_gene: TRBV18; j_gene: TRBJ1-1; d_gene: -; CDR3aa: CASSHLKQSLNTEAFF; CDR3nt: TGTGCCAGCTCCCATCTAAAACAAAGCCTGAACACTGAAGCTTTCTTT
abundance: many; v_gene: TRBV6-1; j_gene: TRBJ2-7; d_gene: -; CDR3aa: CASTPVASSAYEQYF; CDR3nt: TGTGCCAGCACCCCGGTGGCTAGCAGCGCCTACGAGCAGTACTTC
abundance: -; v_gene: TRBV5-4; j_gene: TRBJ2-7; d_gene: -; CDR3aa: CASSLKGVYEQYF; CDR3nt: TGTGCCAGCAGCTTAAAAGGGGTGTACGAGCAGTACTTC
abundance: many; v_gene: TRBV7-2; j_gene: TRBJ2-7; d_gene: TRBD2; CDR3aa: CASSLTTSAAYEQYF; CDR3nt: TGTGCCAGCAGCTTAACGACTAGCGCAGCCTACGAGCAGTACTTC
abundance: -; v_gene: TRBV6-1; j_gene: TRBJ1-2; d_gene: TRBD1; CDR3aa: CASRRRDRNYGYTF; CDR3nt: TGTGCCAGCAGACGCCGGGACAGGAACTATGGCTACACCTTC
abundance: -; v_gene: TRBV19; j_gene: TRBJ1-2; d_gene: -; CDR3aa: CASSIEYGGYTF; CDR3nt: TGTGCCAGTAGTATAGAATATGGAGGCTACACCTTC
abundance: many; v_gene: TRBV6-2/TRBV6-3; j_gene: TRBJ1-2; d_gene: -; CDR3aa: CASSYREDGYTF; CDR3nt: TGTGCCAGCAGTTACAGGGAGGATGGCTACACCTTC
abundance: once; v_gene: TRBV12-3/TRBV12-4; j_gene: TRBJ2-5; d_gene: -; CDR3aa: CASSLGSGGGQETQYF; CDR3nt: TGTGCCAGCAGTTTGGGGTCCGGCGGTGGACAAGAGACCCAGTACTTC